Below, one TCR beta chain is given with its context. Its antigen is not known. Clones were sequenced by immunoSEQ multiplex PCR, and TCRdb holds only the in-frame ones, with some missing. The table lists about 100,000 clones, roughly 88% of them singletons. This record comes from a study of PD-1 blockade in classical Hodgkin lymphoma. Study as a whole: Intravenous infusions of nivolumab 3 mg/kg reached patients every 2 weeks.

Following autologous stem cell transplantation, relapse occurred in every patient, and exposure to brentuximab vedotin varied. Study outcomes and limitations: Although disease activity or prior therapy may be involved, causes of the repertoire differences remain undefined. Relative to healthy donors, newly diagnosed patients reportedly had lower baseline TCR diversity, which was reported as lower still in relapsed/refractory patients.

CDR1 and CDR2 (germline): SGHRS, YFSETQ. V was shortened by 4 bases and J by 8 bases, with 15 bases between the two germline ends. The CDR3 is 13 residues long. Specimen: peripheral blood mononuclear cells (PBMCs), collected at baseline. The rearrangement links TRBV5-1 to TRBJ1-2; a weak D match, TRBD1 (5 bases). The receptor was derived from a human donor with classical Hodgkin lymphoma. The CDR3 loop is CASSMEGMGGYTF. The CDR3, as DNA: TGCGCCAGCAGCATGGAGGGGATGGGAGGCTACACCTTC.